Below are 5 T cell receptor beta chains sequenced from a single sample in a study of PD-1 blockade in mismatch repair-deficient tumors (dated by TCRdb to about 2017). The time point label, as the study defines it: archival surgical resection tumor tissue. Library method: the immunoSEQ multiplex PCR assay. TCRdb's version of the immuneACCESS table is confined to in-frame rearrangements and falls short of the full clone set. An unresolved V gene accounts for under half of the shortfall where checked; the remainder is of unknown origin. This sample comprises roughly 4,000 clones, around 79% of them detected only once. Jointly, the top ten make up around 7.7% of the sample. The sequenced sample was primary tumor tissue, obtained from a patient treated with pembrolizumab. All receptors derive from an adult with mismatch repair-deficient cancer.

This chain joins TRBV14 and TRBJ2-1; weak D call: TRBD2 (5 bases). Trimming cost V 2 bases and J 6 bases, with 11 bases left between them. Germline CDR1 is SGHDN and CDR2 is FVKESK. The CDR3 is made up of 14 amino acids. CDR3 bases: TGTGCCAGCAGCCAAAGGGAGCTAGGCAATGAGCAGTTCTTC. Its protein product is CASSQRELGNEQFF. The variable domain in full, with the rest retrieved from reference TRBV14 and TRBJ2-1, is EAGVTQFPSHSVIEKGQTVTLRCDPISGHDNLYWYRRVMGKEIKFLLHFVKESKQDESGMPNNRFLAERTGGTYSTLKVQPAELEDSGVYFCASSQRELGNEQFFGPGTRLTVL.

This sequence joins TRBV6-5 and TRBJ2-1; 8 nucleotides match TRBD2. The J segment lost 8 bases and the V segment lost 5 bases, leaving 11 bases of the junction unmatched. This CDR3 comprises 15 residues. Per germline, CDR1 MNHEY and CDR2 SVGAGI. CDR3 DNA sequence: TGTGCCAGCAGTCCCGCGAGCGGGAGCCTAGATGAGCAGTTCTTC. Translating it yields CASSPASGSLDEQFF.

The chain combines TRBV7-9 with TRBJ2-5, with 7 positions matching TRBD1. The CDR3 totals 13 residues. V was pared by 1 base and J by 4 bases, with 0 bases of the junction left unmatched. From germline, CDR1 is SEHNR and CDR2 FQNEAQ (reference sequence). The CDR3 is CASSLDRGETQYF. The CDR3 DNA follows: TGTGCCAGCAGCTTAGACAGGGGAGAGACCCAGTACTTC.

This clone came up a few times. CDR3 bases: TGTGCCAGCAGCACACGGAGTCCAGCGACCCAGTACTTC. This codes for CASSTRSPATQYF. V is TRBV28 and J is TRBJ2-5; D call uncertain. Trimming removed 6 bases at V and 7 bases at J, with 15 bases between. CDR1 and CDR2 from the germline V gene are MDHEN and SYDVKM. The CDR3 loop spans 13 amino acids. Based on the CDR3 plus reference TRBV28 and TRBJ2-5, the full variable domain is DVKVTQSSRYLVKRTGEKVFLECVQDMDHENMFWYRQDPGLGLRLIYFSYDVKMKEKGDIPEGYSVSREKKERFSLILESASTNQTSMYLCASSTRSPATQYFGPGTRLLVL.

The chain couples TRBV11-3 to TRBJ2-1, with D perhaps TRBD1 (5 bases). This CDR3 has 15 residues. CDR1 is SGHNT, CDR2 YENEEA, per germline. Trimming shortened V by 4 bases and J by 2 bases, and 12 bases separated the two germline ends. The CDR3 here is CASSSRGAAYNEQFF. CDR3 DNA sequence: TGTGCCAGCAGCTCTAGGGGCGCCGCCTACAATGAGCAGTTCTTC.